This TCR beta chain was sequenced for a study of OX40 agonist ivuxolimab in advanced cancers. About the research overall: Patients receiving dose escalation had hepatocellular carcinoma, melanoma, renal cell or head and neck cancer. General study results and limits: On average, a greater number of expanded clones characterised CD8+ T cells relative to CD4+.

The junction had 8 bases not matched to a gene; V was cut back by 4 bases and J by 7 bases. Per germline, CDR1 SGDLS and CDR2 YYNGEE. This CDR3 comprises 14 residues. On this clone itself: Its antigen is undetermined.

TCRdb's copy holds only in-frame clones and misses some; the assay was immunoSEQ multiplex PCR. The table has tens of thousands of clones, 80% to 95% seen once. The source material was CD4+ or CD8+ T cells sorted from blood, sampled in a trial of the OX40 agonist ivuxolimab. This receptor was obtained from an adult with an advanced solid tumor such as melanoma, head and neck, liver or kidney cancer. The chain uses TRBV9 and TRBJ1-5; TRBD1 aligns across 7 bases. CDR3 in amino acids: CASSPRDRGQPQHF. The CDR3, as DNA: TGTGCCAGCAGCCCGCGGGACAGAGGACAGCCCCAGCATTTT.